A selection of T cell receptor beta chains follows, all from one sample in a study of T cells after yellow fever vaccination. TCRdb re-analysed the 5' RACE reads in MiXCR, keeping a single row per CDR3 protein. Here the sample spans roughly 250,000 distinct CDR3 sequences, 10% to 15% being singletons. Sample: CD4+ T cells sorted from PBMCs, taken 45 days after the yellow fever booster vaccination. Source of these receptors: a young man who received the YFV17D yellow fever vaccine. Each CDR3 is given with its conserved first and last residue. A D gene is named only where the DNA matches it firmly. Part of the rows lack a size; the others show once, few, many or a class for expanded clones.

D gene	V gene	clone size	J gene	CDR3 protein	CDR3 DNA
.	TRBV5-1	.	TRBJ2-1	CASSGANWNEQFF	TGCGCCAGCAGCGGGGCCAACTGGAATGAGCAGTTCTTC
.	TRBV9	.	TRBJ2-7	CASSVEELGTYEQYF	TGTGCCAGCAGCGTAGAGGAATTGGGGACCTACGAGCAGTACTTC
TRBD1	TRBV27	few	TRBJ2-7	CASSFASGTGGSYEQYF	TGTGCCAGCAGTTTTGCATCCGGGACAGGGGGCTCCTACGAGCAGTACTTC
TRBD2	TRBV12-3/TRBV12-4	few	TRBJ2-2	CASGLGTSGTGELFF	TGTGCCAGCGGTTTGGGGACTAGCGGCACCGGGGAGCTGTTTTTT
.	TRBV20-1	.	TRBJ2-7	CSAINFAGLHEQYF	TGCAGTGCTATAAACTTCGCCGGGTTACACGAGCAGTACTTC
.	TRBV29-1	few	TRBJ1-4	CSVVFERGNEKLFF	TGCAGCGTTGTGTTTGAACGGGGAAATGAAAAACTGTTTTTT
.	TRBV15	few	TRBJ2-7	CATSTEKTGYEQYF	TGTGCCACCAGCACAGAAAAGACAGGCTACGAGCAGTACTTC
TRBD2	TRBV28	.	TRBJ2-3	CASSQWTSGRATDTQYF	TGTGCCAGCAGTCAGTGGACTAGCGGGAGGGCAACAGATACGCAGTATTTT
TRBD2	TRBV20-1	.	TRBJ2-7	CSTRSGGFSPTYEQYF	TGCAGTACTAGATCGGGGGGTTTCTCTCCCACCTACGAGCAGTACTTC
.	TRBV12-3/TRBV12-4	.	TRBJ1-1	CASSLYSMNTEAFF	TGTGCCAGCAGTTTGTACAGCATGAACACTGAAGCTTTCTTT
.	TRBV28	.	TRBJ2-7	CASNGGGRPYEQYF	TGTGCCAGCAACGGAGGCGGCAGGCCCTACGAGCAGTACTTC
TRBD2	TRBV7-2	few	TRBJ2-3	CASSLRGLAGVGDTQYF	TGTGCCAGCAGCTTAAGGGGCCTAGCGGGAGTGGGGGATACGCAGTATTTT
.	TRBV7-6	.	TRBJ2-1	CGSNLAGSGTNEQFF	TGTGGCAGCAATCTCGCGGGTTCGGGAACCAATGAGCAGTTCTTC
.	TRBV5-1	few	TRBJ2-1	CASTSSLTYNEQFF	TGCGCCAGCACAAGTTCTTTAACCTACAATGAGCAGTTCTTC
.	TRBV4-3	few	TRBJ2-3	CASSQEAHGPDTQYF	TGCGCCAGCAGCCAAGAAGCCCACGGCCCAGATACGCAGTATTTT
.	TRBV7-2	.	TRBJ2-1	CASSLVPSRYNEQFF	TGTGCCAGCAGCTTAGTTCCTAGCAGATACAATGAGCAGTTCTTC
.	TRBV29-1	.	TRBJ1-1	CSVEGDKNTEAFF	TGCAGCGTTGAGGGGGACAAGAACACTGAAGCTTTCTTT
TRBD2	TRBV30	few	TRBJ2-7	CARGGAGGLNEQYF	TGTGCCCGTGGAGGAGCGGGAGGGCTAAACGAGCAGTACTTC
.	TRBV29-1	few	TRBJ2-1	CSVKAGNSYNEQFF	TGCAGCGTTAAGGCGGGTAACTCCTACAATGAGCAGTTCTTC
TRBD2	TRBV4-3	few	TRBJ2-7	CASSQDWLAGEQYF	TGCGCCAGCAGCCAAGACTGGCTAGCGGGAGAGCAGTACTTC
.	TRBV12-3/TRBV12-4	.	TRBJ2-4	CASSPIERYIQYF	TGTGCCAGCAGTCCCATCGAGCGGTACATTCAGTACTTC
.	TRBV5-1	few	TRBJ2-1	CASSLRATSYNEQFF	TGCGCCAGCAGCTTGAGGGCAACCTCCTACAATGAGCAGTTCTTC
.	TRBV20-1	few	TRBJ1-2	CSASSQGGGGGYTF	TGCAGTGCTAGTTCGCAGGGTGGAGGTGGTGGCTACACCTTC
TRBD2	TRBV9	.	TRBJ2-3	CASSVGAGGSTDTQYF	TGTGCCAGCAGCGTAGGGGCGGGAGGGAGCACAGATACGCAGTATTTT
TRBD1	TRBV7-2	few	TRBJ2-3	CASSPTGQGSTDTQYF	TGTGCCAGCAGCCCGACGGGACAGGGAAGCACGGATACGCAGTATTTT
.	TRBV11-3	.	TRBJ2-7	CASTTQAVDYEQYF	TGTGCCAGCACCACCCAAGCGGTCGACTACGAGCAGTACTTC
.	TRBV19	few	TRBJ2-1	CASSIEHSGNEQFF	TGTGCCAGTAGTATAGAACACAGTGGCAATGAGCAGTTCTTC
TRBD1	TRBV10-3	once	TRBJ2-5	CAIMGTGLGETQYF	TGTGCCATCATGGGGACAGGGTTAGGAGAGACCCAGTACTTC
.	TRBV15	.	TRBJ2-7	CATSRDNRVLGEQYF	TGTGCCACCAGCAGAGACAACAGGGTTCTTGGCGAGCAGTACTTC
.	TRBV5-1	few	TRBJ2-3	CASWGTSTDTQYF	TGCGCCAGTTGGGGTACTAGCACAGATACGCAGTATTTT